What follows are 6 T cell receptor beta chains derived from one specimen sequenced in a study of blood T cell repertoires in COVID-19. Only in-frame clones appear in the TCRdb table, and some are missing; sequencing was by immunoSEQ multiplex PCR. The table has about 230,000 clones, around 84% seen once. Sequencing was performed on peripheral blood. These receptor sequences come from a man between 40 and 49 years old with acute or convalescent COVID-19.

J is TRBJ2-7 and V is TRBV12-3 or TRBV12-4; maybe TRBD1 (6 bases). The CDR3 runs 13 residues. Trimming shortened V by 6 bases and J by 0 bases, and 9 bases separated the two germline ends. In nucleotides, the CDR3 is TGTGCCAGCAGACCGGACAGCTCCTACGAGCAGTACTTC. This encodes CASRPDSSYEQYF.

The V call is TRBV9, the J call TRBJ1-2, with TRBD1 matching 9 bases. The germline gives CDR1 SGDLS, CDR2 YYNGEE. Trimming cost V 3 bases and J 7 bases; bases outside gene matches: 13. CDR3 length: 16 amino acids. Here the CDR3 DNA reads TGTGCCAGCAGCGCCAACCCGGGGACAGGGCGGGTTGGCTACACCTTC. Its protein product is CASSANPGTGRVGYTF.

The V gene is TRBV28, the J gene TRBJ1-2, with TRBD1 matching over 7 bases. CDR3 length: 15 amino acids. V dropped 4 bases and J dropped 7; count of bases not matched to a gene: 12. Germline V gene sequence: CDR1 MDHEN, CDR2 SYDVKM. The CDR3 DNA follows: TGTGCCAGCAGTTCACAGGGGAAACCTCGGATTGGCTACACCTTC. Protein product: CASSSQGKPRIGYTF.

V usage is TRBV7-2 and J usage is TRBJ2-7; D is unclear. Germline V gene sequence: CDR1 SGHTA, CDR2 FQGNSA. V was cut by 3 bases and J by 2 bases, with 11 bases left in between. This CDR3 is built from 14 residues. DNA for the CDR3: TGTGCCAGCAGCTTCACCCCCAGTGCCTACGAGCAGTACTTC. Translation: CASSFTPSAYEQYF. The whole variable domain, remainder taken from reference TRBV7-2 and TRBJ2-7, is GAGVSQSPSNKVTEKGKDVELRCDPISGHTALYWYRQSLGQGLEFLIYFQGNSAPDKSGLPSDRFSAERTGGSVSTLTIQRTQQEDSAVYLCASSFTPSAYEQYFGPGTRLTVT.

This chain links TRBV18 with TRBJ2-2; 7 bases are a match to TRBD1. Trimming cost V 3 bases and J 1 base; bases outside gene matches: 2. CDR1 is KGHSH, CDR2 LQKENI, per germline. The CDR3 is made up of 15 amino acids. CDR3 loop: CASSPDRENTGELFF. CDR3 nucleotides: TGTGCCAGCTCACCTGACAGGGAGAACACCGGGGAGCTGTTTTTT.

This clone appeared once. The V gene is TRBV30, the J gene TRBJ1-2, with a possible D match to TRBD1 (5 bases). Germline assignment: CDR1 GTSNPN and CDR2 SVGIG (reference sequence). The CDR3 is made up of 14 amino acids. Deletions cut 1 base from V and 2 bases from J, with 11 bases between. The CDR3 DNA follows: TGTGCCTGGAGTGACGGCAGGGCCAACTATGGCTACACCTTC. Translated, it gives CAWSDGRANYGYTF. Looking up the rest from reference TRBV30 and TRBJ1-2 gives the full variable domain: SQTIHQWPATLVQPVGSPLSLECTVEGTSNPNLYWYRQAAGRGLQLLFYSVGIGQISSEVPQNLSASRPQDRQFILSSKKLLLSDSGFYLCAWSDGRANYGYTFGSGTRLTVV.